Presented here are 11 T cell receptor beta chains from one specimen sequenced in a study of T cell responses to AZD1222 COVID-19 vaccine. Repertoires were generated with immunoSEQ multiplex PCR, while TCRdb's copy carries only in-frame clones and drops some. The sample shows some 40,000 clones, 80% of them seen only once. The sequences come from peripheral blood, collected on day 0 of AZD1222 vaccination. These receptors all stem from an adult in good health.

This clone has a handful of counts. J is TRBJ1-5 and V is TRBV27, with no clear D. Germline CDR1 is MNHEY and CDR2 is SMNVEV (reference sequence). V lost 5 bases and J lost 9, with 17 bases in between. This CDR3 is 14 amino acids long. CDR3 loop: CASSPRVRLGPQHF. In DNA, the CDR3 is TGTGCCAGCAGTCCCCGAGTCCGCTTAGGGCCCCAGCATTTT.

The V gene is TRBV27, the J gene TRBJ2-2; 8 bases line up with TRBD1. The CDR3 covers 16 residues. Germline V gene data show CDR1 as MNHEY and CDR2 as SMNVEV (reference sequence). The junction had 7 bases not matched to a gene; V was cut back by 7 bases and J by 0 bases. CDR3 DNA: TGTGCCAGCACTAGACAGGGGTCAGCGAACACCGGGGAGCTGTTTTTT. The encoded protein is CASTRQGSANTGELFF.

This clone was observed a single time. V and J are TRBV4-1 and TRBJ1-2, with no clear D. Germline assignment: CDR1 MGHRA and CDR2 YSYEKL. The V gene lost 1 base and the J gene lost 4 bases, with 10 bases spanning the gap. The CDR3 has 14 residues. For the CDR3, the DNA is TGCGCCAGCAGCCAAGCGGAAGACGTCTATGGCTACACCTTC. Translating it yields CASSQAEDVYGYTF.

The rearrangement joins TRBV10-1 to TRBJ2-7; D may correspond to TRBD1 or TRBD2 (5 bases each). V was trimmed by 4 bases and J by 3 bases, leaving 16 bases between them. The CDR3 contains 15 residues. The germline gives CDR1 WNHNN, CDR2 SYGVQD (reference sequence). This CDR3 is CASSGVKRGVYEQYF. The CDR3 DNA follows: TGCGCCAGCAGTGGGGTCAAGAGGGGTGTCTACGAGCAGTACTTC.

CDR3 coding DNA: TGTGCCAGCACCCCTATGGGGGTGAACACTGAAGCTTTCTTT. Protein: CASTPMGVNTEAFF. The gene calls are TRBV7-8 and TRBJ1-1, with D tentatively TRBD1 (5 bases). CDR3 size: 14 residues. Trimming removed 7 bases from V and 0 bases from J, with 12 bases in between. CDR1 and CDR2 (germline): SGHVS, FQNEAQ.

J is TRBJ2-3 and V is TRBV4-2; D call uncertain. CDR1 is LGHNA, CDR2 YNFKEQ, per germline. Between the trimmed V and J ends, which lost 0 bases and 4 bases, there was a span of 11 bases. The CDR3 has 15 residues. CDR3 sequence reads: CASSQDLPEADTQYF. The CDR3 DNA reads TGTGCCAGCAGCCAAGATTTACCAGAGGCAGATACGCAGTATTTT.

This clone was seen only a few times. This chain links TRBV3-1 (or the pseudogene TRBV3-2) with TRBJ1-4; 9 bases match TRBD1. After removal of 5 bases from V and 4 bases from J, the junction contained 2 bases not matched to a gene. The CDR3 consists of 14 residues. Per the germline V gene, CDR1 is LGHDT and CDR2 is YNNKEL (reference sequence). The CDR3 nucleotides are TGTGCCAGCAGCAAGACAGGGGGTAATGAAAAACTGTTTTTT. Translating gives CASSKTGGNEKLFF.

The chain is built from TRBV28 and TRBJ1-6; TRBD1 aligns across 10 bases. This CDR3 comprises 14 residues. The germline CDR1 and CDR2 sequences are MDHEN and SYDVKM. With 5 bases clipped from V and 10 bases from J, the junction kept 5 bases outside the gene matches. The CDR3 DNA reads TGTGCCAGCAGTGGGACAGGGGAATGGTCACCCCTCCACTTT. This sequence encodes CASSGTGEWSPLHF.

The chain combines TRBV10-3 with TRBJ2-7; unclear D gene. The V gene's germline CDR1 is ENHRY and CDR2 SYGVKD. The V end lost 0 bases, the J end lost 1 base, and 13 bases lay between the germline ends. This CDR3 is built from 16 residues. The CDR3 is CAISESWQDASYEQYF. In nucleotides, the CDR3 is TGTGCCATCAGTGAGTCTTGGCAGGATGCTTCCTACGAGCAGTACTTC.

The chain employs TRBV28 and TRBJ2-3; 8 bases align to TRBD2. Germline CDR1 reads MDHEN; CDR2 reads SYDVKM. V was pared by 3 bases and J by 3 bases, with 8 bases of the junction left unmatched. The CDR3 totals 16 residues. The CDR3 is CASSFERGHRTDTQYF. Written as DNA, the CDR3 is TGTGCCAGCAGTTTCGAGCGGGGGCACAGGACAGATACGCAGTATTTT. The full variable domain, in which reference TRBV28 and TRBJ2-3 provide the parts outside the CDR3, is DVKVTQSSRYLVKRTGEKVFLECVQDMDHENMFWYRQDPGLGLRLIYFSYDVKMKEKGDIPEGYSVSREKKERFSLILESASTNQTSMYLCASSFERGHRTDTQYFGPGTRLTVL.

The rearrangement uses TRBV12-3 or TRBV12-4 and TRBJ1-1; TRBD1 might be the D (5 bases). Trimming shortened V by 3 bases and J by 6 bases, and 8 bases separated the two germline ends. The CDR3 contains 12 residues. The CDR3 bases are TGTGCCAGCAGTTTTCCAGGGTCTGAAGCTTTCTTT. It codes for CASSFPGSEAFF.